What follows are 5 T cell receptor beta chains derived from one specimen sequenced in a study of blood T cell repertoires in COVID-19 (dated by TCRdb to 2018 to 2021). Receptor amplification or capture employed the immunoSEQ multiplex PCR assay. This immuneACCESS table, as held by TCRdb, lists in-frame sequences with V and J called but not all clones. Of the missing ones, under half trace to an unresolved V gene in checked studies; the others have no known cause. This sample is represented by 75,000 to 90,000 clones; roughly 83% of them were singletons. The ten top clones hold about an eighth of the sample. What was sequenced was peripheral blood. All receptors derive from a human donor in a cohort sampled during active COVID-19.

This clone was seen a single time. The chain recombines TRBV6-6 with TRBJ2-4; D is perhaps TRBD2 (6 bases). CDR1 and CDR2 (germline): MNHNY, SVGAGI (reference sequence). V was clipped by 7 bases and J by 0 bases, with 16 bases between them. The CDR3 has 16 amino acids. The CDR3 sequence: CASTSEQGLAKNIQYF. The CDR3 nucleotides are TGTGCCAGCACCTCGGAGCAGGGACTAGCCAAAAACATTCAGTACTTC.

The CDR3 is CSVARAYNEQFF. CDR3 in DNA: TGCAGCGTTGCCAGGGCTTACAATGAGCAGTTCTTC. The rearrangement joins TRBV29-1 to TRBJ2-1; tentative D call: TRBD1 (5 bases). The CDR3 contains 12 residues. Germline CDR1 reads SQVTM; CDR2 reads ANQGSEA. V lost 4 bases, J lost 4 bases, and 8 bases lay in between.

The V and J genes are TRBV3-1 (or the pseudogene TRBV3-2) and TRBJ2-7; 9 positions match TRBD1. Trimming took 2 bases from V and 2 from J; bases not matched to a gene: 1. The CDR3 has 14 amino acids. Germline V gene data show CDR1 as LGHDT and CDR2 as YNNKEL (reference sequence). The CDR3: CASSQWDRAYEQYF. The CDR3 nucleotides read TGTGCCAGCAGCCAATGGGACAGGGCCTACGAGCAGTACTTC.

The CDR3 DNA reads TGCGCCAGCAGGACAGGGAGAGGAAACACCATATATTTT. Amino acids: CASRTGRGNTIYF. The chain uses TRBV10-2 and TRBJ1-3; 7 bases map to TRBD1. Germline V gene lookup returns CDR1 WSHSY and CDR2 SAAADI. The CDR3 runs to 13 residues. V shed 6 bases, J shed 4 bases, and the junction held 3 bases outside the gene matches.

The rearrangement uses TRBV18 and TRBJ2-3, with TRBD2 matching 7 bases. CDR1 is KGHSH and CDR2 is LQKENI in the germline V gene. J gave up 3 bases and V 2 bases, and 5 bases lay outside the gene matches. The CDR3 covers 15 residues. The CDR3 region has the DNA TGTGCCAGCTCACCAGTAGCGGGCCAAACAGATACGCAGTATTTT. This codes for CASSPVAGQTDTQYF.